This T cell receptor (beta chain) came from a study of blood T cell repertoires in COVID-19. Study details: Samples of COVID-19 (acute and convalescent) were obtained from the United States, Italy and Spain.

The Seattle patients, enrolled during active infection, were followed longitudinally. Method: immunoSEQ multiplex PCR; TCRdb's copy keeps in-frame clones and lacks some. Of around 200,000 clones listed, over 80% are singletons. Germline lookup yields CDR1 SNHLY and CDR2 FYNNEI. V was clipped by 10 bases and J by 6 bases, with 16 bases between them. CDR3 length: 14 amino acids. The clonotype originates from a woman aged 25 to 39 with COVID-19, enrolled during active disease. Sequencing used peripheral blood. The J gene is TRBJ1-6, the V gene TRBV2, with D tentatively TRBD1 (6 bases). Here the CDR3 reads CATCSGGVNSPLHF. DNA for the CDR3: TGTGCCACCTGCTCGGGGGGCGTTAATTCACCCCTCCACTTT.